Below are 18 T cell receptor beta chains sequenced from a single sample in a study of metastatic and nonmetastatic thyroid tumors. TCRdb re-called the PCR reads via MiXCR. This table has tens of thousands of clones, less than 20% appearing once. Thyroid surgery was preceded by no treatment in any patient. The source material was tumor tissue. These receptors came from a female donor with papillary thyroid cancer or a benign thyroid nodule (not recorded which). Some clones in this sample may be carry-over from other donors' samples.

This clone was seen at least ten times. The V call is TRBV4-1, the J call TRBJ1-1; 8 bases are shared with TRBD1. After removal of 1 base from V and 4 bases from J, the junction contained 8 bases not matched to a gene. Germline V gene lookup returns CDR1 MGHRA and CDR2 YSYEKL. The CDR3 totals 16 residues. The CDR3 bases are TGCGCCAGCAGCCAAGCACGGACAGGGATGACCACTGAAGCTTTCTTT. As protein: CASSQARTGMTTEAFF.

This clone was seen ten or more times. The chain joins TRBV30 to TRBJ1-1; D gene ambiguous. V lost 5 bases, J lost 1 base, and 8 bases lay in between. Germline V gene lookup returns CDR1 GTSNPN and CDR2 SVGIG (reference sequence). The CDR3 consists of 12 residues. DNA of the CDR3: TGTGCCTGGTCATATCGGAACACTGAAGCTTTCTTT. It translates to CAWSYRNTEAFF.

The sample holds a few counts of this clone. This rearrangement joins TRBV11-2 to TRBJ2-1; TRBD1 agrees at 9 bases. V dropped 6 bases and J dropped 8; count of bases not matched to a gene: 8. Germline lookup yields CDR1 SGHAT and CDR2 FQNNGV. CDR3 length: 14 residues. As DNA, the CDR3 is TGTGCCAGCAGGACATATACAGGGGGCGATGAGCAGTTCTTC. Amino acid sequence: CASRTYTGGDEQFF.

This clone showed up many times. The gene calls are TRBV7-2 and TRBJ1-1; no definite D call. Germline assignment: CDR1 SGHTA and CDR2 FQGNSA. With 1 base removed from V and 4 bases from J, the gap between germline ends came to 10 bases. This CDR3 spans 14 amino acids. The CDR3 DNA reads TGTGCCAGCAGCTTAGACCGATCCAGCACTGAAGCTTTCTTT. It encodes CASSLDRSSTEAFF.

A word on this clone: A single base separates this from a much larger clone, so it may be a read error. In nucleotides, the CDR3 is TGCAGTGCTCCGACACGGAACTATGGCTACACCTTC. Translated, it gives CSAPTRNYGYTF. The gene calls are TRBV20-1 and TRBJ1-2; D remains unclear. The germline V and J ends were trimmed by 5 bases and 2 bases, with 9 bases remaining between them. This CDR3 is 12 amino acids long. Looked up from germline, CDR1 is DFQATT and CDR2 is SNEGSKA (reference sequence).

On this clone: The junction shows a germline mismatch at one end, possibly a read error. This rearrangement joins TRBV9 to TRBJ2-3; D is perhaps TRBD1 (6 bases). The CDR3 runs 16 residues. Germline V gene data show CDR1 as SGDLS and CDR2 as YYNGEE. DNA for the CDR3: TGTGCCAGCAGCGTAGGCGGTGCGGCAGGGGTAGATACGCAGTATTTC. Amino acid sequence: CASSVGGAAGVDTQYF.

With respect to this clone: A much more abundant neighbour one base away suggests this may be a read error. The genes are TRBV18 and TRBJ2-4; D unresolved. This CDR3 is built from 13 residues. The germline gives CDR1 KGHSH, CDR2 LQKENI. The CDR3 nucleotides read TGTGCCAGCTCACCACTGAGTTCTGACATTAAGTACTTC. The encoded protein is CASSPLSSDIKYF.

In this sample, this clone turned up many times. The chain carries TRBV12-5 and TRBJ1-4; D unresolved. There are 11 residues in the CDR3. V dropped 3 bases and J dropped 8 bases, with 4 bases sitting between them. CDR1 LGHNT and CDR2 FRNRAP come from the germline V gene. The CDR3 DNA is TGTGCTAGTGGTTTCGGGGAAAAACTGTTTTTT. It specifies CASGFGEKLFF.

CDR3 in amino acids: CAWSSGTGSNQPQHF. CDR3 sequence (DNA): TGTGCCTGGAGTTCCGGGACAGGGTCCAATCAGCCCCAGCATTTT. This chain joins TRBV30 and TRBJ1-5, with TRBD1 matching 9 bases. Unmatched junction bases numbered 5, after V lost 2 bases and J lost 3 bases. The CDR3 length is 15 residues. Germline assignment: CDR1 GTSNPN and CDR2 SVGIG (reference sequence).

This clone was counted a single time. The gene calls are TRBV20-1 and TRBJ2-7; the D is unclear. Germline V gene data show CDR1 as DFQATT and CDR2 as SNEGSKA (reference sequence). The CDR3 has 14 amino acids. V lost 1 base, J lost 1 base, and 11 bases lay in between. The CDR3 here is CSARVPWTSYEQYF. The CDR3 DNA reads TGCAGTGCTAGAGTCCCCTGGACGTCCTACGAGCAGTACTTC.

A note on this clone: A much larger clone is a single base away; this may be a read error. In DNA, the CDR3 is TGTGCCAGCAGCATGACTGTTACGGGGATTCAGTACTTC. It is translated as CASSMTVTGIQYF. The chain is built from TRBV12-3 or TRBV12-4 and TRBJ2-4, with D possibly matching TRBD2 (5 bases). The CDR3 covers 13 residues. Trimming shortened V by 6 bases and J by 10 bases, and 16 bases separated the two germline ends.

This sequence joins TRBV30 and TRBJ1-1; no firm D call. Germline CDR1 reads GTSNPN; CDR2 reads SVGIG (reference sequence). V lost 1 base and J lost 10, with 13 bases in between. This CDR3 comprises 12 residues. The CDR3 spells CAWSGEAGGAFF. The CDR3 DNA is TGTGCCTGGAGTGGGGAAGCCGGAGGAGCTTTCTTT.

This clone showed up many times. CDR3: CASIRDRGQETQYF. CDR3 DNA sequence: TGTGCCAGCATTCGAGACAGGGGTCAAGAGACCCAGTACTTC. The V and J genes are TRBV2 and TRBJ2-5; 8 bases fit TRBD1. Germline V CDR1 and CDR2: SNHLY, FYNNEI. J gave up 2 bases and V 7 bases, and 6 bases lay outside the gene matches. The CDR3 runs to 14 residues.

The chain uses TRBV6-1 and TRBJ2-7, with a weak D call TRBD1 (5 bases). Trimming shortened V by 8 bases and J by 1 base, and 9 bases separated the two germline ends. The germline CDR1 and CDR2 sequences are MNHNS and SASEGT. CDR3 length: 12 residues. The chain's CDR3 is CASGQGSYEQYF. The CDR3 DNA reads as TGTGCCAGCGGGCAGGGATCCTACGAGCAGTACTTC.

This clone was detected ten times or more. The chain recombines TRBV6-1 with TRBJ1-6; D call uncertain. Between the trimmed V and J ends, which lost 4 bases and 8 bases, there was a span of 12 bases. This CDR3 has 14 residues. Germline V lookup: CDR1 MNHNS, CDR2 SASEGT. In DNA form, the CDR3 reads TGTGCCAGCAGTGCCTGGCCCGGTGATTCACCCCTCCACTTT. Protein: CASSAWPGDSPLHF.

The chain combines TRBV5-6 with TRBJ2-7; D possibly corresponds to TRBD2 (5 bases). The ends were cut back, 2 bases at V and 0 bases at J, with 9 bases in the middle. Germline loops: CDR1 SGHDT, CDR2 YYEEEE. This CDR3 region has 14 residues. The CDR3 loop is CASSFDRDSYEQYF. DNA of the CDR3: TGTGCCAGCAGCTTCGACCGGGACTCCTACGAGCAGTACTTC.

This clone occurred many times. CDR3 amino acids: CASGAGTGAETQYF. The DNA for the CDR3 is TGTGCCAGCGGAGCCGGGACAGGGGCCGAGACCCAGTACTTC. V is TRBV5-6 and J is TRBJ2-5; the match to TRBD1 covers 10 bases. V was clipped by 7 bases and J by 5 bases; unmatched bases: 8. In germline, CDR1 is SGHDT, CDR2 YYEEEE. The CDR3 extends over 14 amino acids.

Here the CDR3 reads CSASSGTEAFF. The CDR3 nucleotides read TGCAGTGCTAGTAGCGGAACTGAAGCTTTCTTT. The V gene is TRBV20-1, the J gene TRBJ1-1; D remains unclear. The germline V gene has CDR1 DFQATT and CDR2 SNEGSKA (reference sequence). V was pared by 3 bases and J by 5 bases, with 7 bases between. This CDR3 is built from 11 residues.